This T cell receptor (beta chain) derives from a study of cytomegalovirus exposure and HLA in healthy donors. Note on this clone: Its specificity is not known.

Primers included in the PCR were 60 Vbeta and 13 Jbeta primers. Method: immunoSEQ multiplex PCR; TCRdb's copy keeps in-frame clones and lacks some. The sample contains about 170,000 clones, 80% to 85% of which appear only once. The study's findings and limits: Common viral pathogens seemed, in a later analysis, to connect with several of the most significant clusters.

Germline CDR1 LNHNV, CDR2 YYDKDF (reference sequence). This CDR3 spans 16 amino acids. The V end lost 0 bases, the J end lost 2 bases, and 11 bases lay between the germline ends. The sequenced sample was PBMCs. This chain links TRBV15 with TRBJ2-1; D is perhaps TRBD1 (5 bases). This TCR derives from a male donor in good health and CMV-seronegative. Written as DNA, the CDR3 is TGTGCCACCAGCAGAGATTTAGGGGTACCCTACAATGAGCAGTTCTTC. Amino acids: CATSRDLGVPYNEQFF.